This T cell receptor (beta chain) was profiled in a study of OX40 agonist ivuxolimab in advanced cancers. Overall study context: Cancers in dose escalation were hepatocellular, melanoma, renal cell and head and neck.

Some clones are missing from TCRdb's copy, which holds only in-frame ones; the method was immunoSEQ multiplex PCR. The table shows tens of thousands of clones, with around 94% occurring only once. Germline assignment: CDR1 SGDLS and CDR2 YYNGEE. The CDR3 is 16 amino acids. J was trimmed by 3 bases and V by 2 bases; bases with no gene match: 3. The specimen was CD4+ or CD8+ T cells sorted from blood, collected in a trial of the OX40 agonist ivuxolimab. The TCR originated in an adult with an advanced solid tumor such as melanoma, head and neck, liver or kidney cancer. V and J are TRBV9 and TRBJ2-3; 13 nucleotides line up with TRBD2. CDR3 nucleotides: TGTGCCAGCAGCGTCGCGGGACTAGCGGGAACAGATACGCAGTATTTT. Translating it yields CASSVAGLAGTDTQYF.